This entry lists 10 T cell receptor beta chains sequenced from one sample in a study of T cells in Graves' hyperthyroidism and ophthalmopathy. RNA transcripts yielded amplified TCR beta CDR3 regions. During a first-round RT-PCR of the TCR CDR3, the HTBI primer set was used. From the multiplex PCR reads, TCRdb called clonotypes with MiXCR, one entry per CDR3 protein. The data contain around 400,000 distinct CDR3 sequences, nearly 15% of them singletons. Sequencing was done on a sample of blood. The receptor source for this set is a woman in her sixties or seventies with Graves' ophthalmopathy.

This clonotype showed up many times. The chain uses TRBV7-3 and TRBJ2-2; 7 bases align to TRBD1. V lost 2 bases, J lost 2 bases, and 8 bases stayed unmatched. The germline gives CDR1 SGHTA, CDR2 FQGTGA. This CDR3 is 17 amino acids long. CDR3 in amino acids: CASSLWGQNINTGELFF. In DNA, the CDR3 is TGTGCCAGCAGCTTATGGGGACAGAATATAAACACCGGGGAGCTGTTTTTT.

This clonotype was seen many times. The chain links TRBV11-2 to TRBJ2-1; 8 positions agree with TRBD2. The germline gives CDR1 SGHAT, CDR2 FQNNGV. V lost 5 bases and J lost 7; bases outside the gene matches: 16. This CDR3 spans 17 amino acids. The CDR3 bases are TGTGCCAGCAGCCCCGCGTGGGGCGGGAGGTCTCGGAATGAGCAGTTCTTC. Its protein product is CASSPAWGGRSRNEQFF.

The V and J genes are TRBV30 and TRBJ2-4, with 7 nucleotides matching TRBD1. V shed 7 bases, J shed 0 bases, and the junction held 6 bases outside the gene matches. The CDR3 has 14 residues. Looked up from germline, CDR1 is GTSNPN and CDR2 is SVGIG (reference sequence). The CDR3 reads CAYNRGRAKNIQYF. CDR3 DNA: TGTGCCTATAACAGGGGACGAGCCAAAAACATTCAGTACTTC.

This clonotype was seen repeatedly, ten times or more. V and J are TRBV5-5 and TRBJ2-1; D might be TRBD2 (6 bases). The ends were cut back, 1 base at V and 8 bases at J, with 13 bases in the middle. The CDR3 runs to 14 residues. CDR1 is SGHKS, CDR2 YYEKEE, per germline (reference sequence). The CDR3 sequence is CASSLRLAIDEQFF. The CDR3 coding sequence is TGTGCCAGCAGCTTGCGGCTAGCGATCGATGAGCAGTTCTTC.

This clonotype has at least ten counts. This chain joins TRBV12-3 or TRBV12-4 and TRBJ2-1, with 11 nucleotides matching TRBD2. CDR3 length: 14 residues. The junction had 5 bases not matched to a gene; V was cut back by 8 bases and J by 5 bases. In DNA form, the CDR3 reads TGTGCCAGCGGAGGGACTAGCGGAGACAATGAGCAGTTCTTC. Its translation is CASGGTSGDNEQFF.

The rearrangement uses TRBV6-4 and TRBJ2-1; 14 bases align to TRBD2. The germline V gene has CDR1 MRHNA and CDR2 SNTAGT. J was trimmed by 8 bases and V by 4 bases; bases with no gene match: 4. The CDR3 runs 15 residues. The CDR3, as DNA: TGTGCCAGCAGTGCCAGACTAGCGGGAGGGGATGAGCAGTTCTTC. It is translated as CASSARLAGGDEQFF.

The chain combines TRBV25-1 with TRBJ1-4; D gene uncertain. Trimming removed 5 bases from V and 6 bases from J, with 16 bases in between. Germline CDR1 is MGHDK and CDR2 is SYGVNS. The CDR3 extends over 15 amino acids. CDR3 nucleotide sequence: TGTGCCAGCAGTTCCGGAACAGCTGGGGATGAAAAACTGTTTTTT. Translating gives CASSSGTAGDEKLFF.

This clonotype was seen many times. This chain connects TRBV3-1 to TRBJ2-1, with a tentative D call TRBD2 (5 bases). Between the trimmed V and J ends, which lost 3 bases and 9 bases, there was a span of 15 bases. Germline V gene sequence: CDR1 LGHDT, CDR2 YNNKEL (reference sequence). The CDR3 is 14 amino acids. The CDR3 spells CASSQDWSKGEQFF. The CDR3 DNA is TGTGCCAGCAGCCAGGACTGGAGTAAGGGTGAGCAGTTCTTC.

The gene calls are TRBV24-1 and TRBJ2-1, with no clear D. The V gene lost 5 bases and the J gene lost 3 bases, with 7 bases spanning the gap. Germline CDR1 and CDR2: KGHDR and SFDVKD. The CDR3 consists of 13 residues. The CDR3 DNA sequence: TGTGCCACCAGTGCCGCCGACTACAATGAGCAGTTCTTC. Amino acids: CATSAADYNEQFF.

In its sample, this clonotype was seen a few times. The gene calls are TRBV3-1 and TRBJ2-2; 12 nucleotides agree with TRBD1. The CDR3 totals 18 residues. The J segment lost 6 bases and the V segment lost 1 base, leaving 9 bases of the junction unmatched. Germline CDR1 and CDR2: LGHDT and YNNKEL (reference sequence). The CDR3: CASSQGSPGQGASGELFF. CDR3 nucleotide sequence: TGTGCCAGCAGCCAAGGATCCCCGGGACAGGGGGCCTCCGGGGAGCTGTTTTTT.